This TCR beta chain was sequenced for a study of shared clonotypes between healthy human individuals. Study-level findings and limits: Expectations were that clonotype sharing among donors would be affected by sequencing depth.

The V and J ends lost 1 base and 4 bases respectively, with 13 bases between them. CDR1 SGHAT and CDR2 FQNNGV come from the germline V gene. The CDR3 has 15 residues. Points on this clone: What it binds is unknown.

Source study methods: Junction-only sequences without quality scores came from ImmunoSEQ, so filtering differed. The assay was immunoSEQ multiplex PCR, and TCRdb's table has in-frame clones only and misses some. V, J and clone size were drawn from that table, and D and trimming were deduced from the DNA. The table records some 2,500,000 clones, 80% to 95% of them present only once. The origin of this receptor is a man aged 18 to 30 in good health. Some clones in this sample may be carry-over from other donors' samples. The chain employs TRBV11-2 and TRBJ1-2; weak D call: TRBD1 (6 bases). The sample taken for sequencing was naive CD4+ T cells from PBMCs. Subset denoted: CD45RA+ positively selected. This chain's CDR3 is CASSLVEDRVYGYTF. CDR3 nucleotides: TGTGCCAGCAGCTTAGTAGAGGACAGAGTCTATGGCTACACCTTC. The full variable domain, its missing parts supplied by reference TRBV11-2 and TRBJ1-2, is EAGVAQSPRYKIIEKRQSVAFWCNPISGHATLYWYQQILGQGPKLLIQFQNNGVVDDSQLPKDRFSAERLKGVDSTLKIQPAKLEDSAVYLCASSLVEDRVYGYTFGSGTRLTVV.